These T cell receptor beta chains were read from a single sample in a study of cytomegalovirus exposure and HLA in healthy donors. This table comes from immunoSEQ multiplex PCR, and its TCRdb copy is limited to in-frame clones, with some not included. The sample holds some 50,000 clones, 85% to 95% seen once. Sequencing was performed on PBMCs. These receptors all stem from a woman aged 18 to 35 in good health and CMV-seronegative. Each CDR3 is given with its conserved first and last residue. A D gene is named only where the DNA matches it firmly. Some rows have no size entry. The others give once, few or many, or a class for an expanded clone.

J,V,D,size,CDR3,DNA
TRBJ1-1,TRBV27,NA,NA,CASSLGLRNTEAFF,TGTGCCAGCAGTTTGGGCTTACGGAACACTGAAGCTTTCTTT
TRBJ2-5,TRBV9,TRBD2,NA,CASSVAAGGGETQYF,TGTGCCAGCAGCGTAGCGGCGGGAGGTGGGGAGACCCAGTACTTC
TRBJ1-1,TRBV5-1,NA,NA,CASSSMTGNTEAFF,TGCGCCAGCAGCTCTATGACAGGGAACACTGAAGCTTTCTTT
TRBJ2-6,TRBV4-2,NA,NA,CASSQFSGSLHSGANVLTF,TGTGCCAGCAGCCAATTCTCGGGGTCCCTCCACTCTGGGGCCAACGTCCTGACTTTC
TRBJ2-5,TRBV28,TRBD2,once,CASSDSGGARETQYF,TGTGCCAGCAGCGATAGCGGGGGGGCGCGGGAGACCCAGTACTTC
TRBJ1-1,TRBV6-5,TRBD1,NA,CASRPGTGARAEAFF,TGTGCCAGCAGACCAGGGACAGGAGCCCGCGCTGAAGCTTTCTTT
TRBJ1-1,TRBV6-1,NA,NA,CASSRLGGGYTEAFF,TGTGCCAGCAGTCGGCTGGGGGGTGGGTATACTGAAGCTTTCTTT
TRBJ2-2,TRBV9,NA,once,CASSGGANTGELFF,TGTGCCAGCAGCGGCGGAGCGAACACCGGGGAGCTGTTTTTT
TRBJ2-5,TRBV7-2,NA,few,CASGGKTQYF,TGTGCCAGCGGGGGGAAGACCCAGTACTTC
TRBJ2-7,TRBV19,TRBD2,NA,CASSIVAGLPSYEQYF,TGTGCCAGTAGTATCGTAGCGGGACTGCCATCCTACGAGCAGTACTTC
TRBJ2-7,TRBV2,TRBD1,NA,CASGTDTYEQYF,TGTGCCAGCGGGACAGACACCTACGAGCAGTACTTC
TRBJ1-2,TRBV5-1,NA,few,CASSYGTNYGYTF,TGCGCCAGCAGCTACGGGACTAACTATGGCTACACCTTC
TRBJ2-5,TRBV28,NA,NA,CASLGALEGGAQETQYF,TGTGCCAGCCTCGGGGCCCTGGAGGGGGGGGCCCAAGAGACCCAGTACTTC
TRBJ2-3,TRBV7-9,NA,NA,CASRKGPGRTDTQYF,TGTGCCAGCAGGAAGGGGCCAGGACGCACAGATACGCAGTATTTT
TRBJ2-3,TRBV2,NA,NA,CASRRTGNTDTQYF,TGTGCCAGCAGACGGACGGGGAACACAGATACGCAGTATTTT
TRBJ1-1,TRBV11-3,NA,NA,CASSTGTRAFF,TGTGCCAGCAGCACAGGGACGAGGGCTTTCTTT
TRBJ2-1,TRBV2,NA,NA,CASSDRVAYNEQFF,TGTGCCAGCAGTGACAGGGTTGCCTACAATGAGCAGTTCTTC
TRBJ2-7,TRBV11-2,TRBD1,NA,CASRATGLGTQYF,TGTGCCAGCAGGGCGACAGGGCTTGGAACCCAGTACTTC
TRBJ2-3,TRBV7-9,NA,once,CASSLAGGSTDTQYF,TGTGCCAGCAGCTTAGCGGGAGGAAGCACAGATACGCAGTATTTT
TRBJ2-1,TRBV10-3,NA,once,CAISGRGDNEQFF,TGTGCCATCTCGGGGCGGGGAGACAATGAGCAGTTCTTC
TRBJ1-1,TRBV19,TRBD1,NA,CASSTQGRNTEAFF,TGTGCCAGTAGTACACAGGGGCGGAACACTGAAGCTTTCTTT